Listed here are 26 T cell receptor beta chains from one sample, sequenced in a study of CD8+CD57+ T cells in acquired aplastic anemia. An expansion of CD8+CD57+ cells by flow cytometry had been shown in patients chosen for sequencing. Genomic DNA served as template for TCR beta VDJ and CDR3 profiling. Using its own MiXCR run on the reads, TCRdb lists one record per CDR3 protein. Of some 92,000 distinct CDR3 sequences listed, roughly two thirds are singletons. The sequencing sample was made of sorted CD4+, CD8+, or CD8+CD57+ T cells (not recorded which) from PBMCs. The receptors were sampled from a human donor with aplastic anemia.

The chain couples TRBV7-8 to TRBJ2-7, with D perhaps matching TRBD1 (5 bases). CDR1 is SGHVS, CDR2 FQNEAQ, per germline. Trimming removed 4 bases from V and 3 bases from J, with 16 bases in between. The CDR3 sequence is 15 residues long. The CDR3 loop reads CASSSSGIQDYEQYF. The CDR3 bases are TGTGCCAGCAGCTCCTCAGGGATTCAGGACTACGAGCAGTACTTC.

The table lists this clonotype with a count of one. The chain combines TRBV2 with TRBJ1-1, with D tentatively TRBD1 (5 bases). The CDR3 contains 15 residues. The V and J ends lost 1 base and 1 base respectively, with 10 bases between them. Germline CDR1 and CDR2: SNHLY and FYNNEI. As DNA, the CDR3 is TGTGCCAGCAGTGAAGAGTGGACACAGAACACTGAAGCTTTCTTT. This codes for CASSEEWTQNTEAFF.

This clonotype has a handful of counts. The CDR3: CSARDQASGGNEQYF. The CDR3, as DNA: TGCAGTGCTAGAGATCAGGCCTCTGGGGGCAACGAGCAGTACTTC. The chain employs TRBV20-1 and TRBJ2-7; possibly TRBD1 for D (6 bases). The V end lost 0 bases, the J end lost 5 bases, and 17 bases lay between the germline ends. CDR3 length equals 15 residues. Germline V gives CDR1 DFQATT, CDR2 SNEGSKA (reference sequence).

The V gene is TRBV24-1, the J gene TRBJ2-1, with D perhaps TRBD1 (7 bases). The V gene lost 4 bases and the J gene lost 3 bases, with 15 bases spanning the gap. The CDR3 totals 16 residues. Looked up from germline, CDR1 is KGHDR and CDR2 is SFDVKD. In DNA, the CDR3 is TGTGCCACCAGTGACCAGGGGGGTCCCCACTACAATGAGCAGTTCTTC. Encoded protein: CATSDQGGPHYNEQFF.

This chain joins TRBV20-1 and TRBJ2-1, with D tentatively TRBD2 (5 bases). The CDR3 loop spans 15 amino acids. The germline V and J ends were trimmed by 3 bases and 8 bases, with 20 bases remaining between them. From germline, CDR1 is DFQATT and CDR2 SNEGSKA (reference sequence). The CDR3 coding sequence is TGCAGTGCTAGGGATACCTACGCGGGCTGGGATGAGCAGTTCTTC. Its protein is CSARDTYAGWDEQFF.

The chain is built from TRBV20-1 and TRBJ2-5; TRBD2 aligns across 12 bases. Looked up from germline, CDR1 is DFQATT and CDR2 is SNEGSKA (reference sequence). This CDR3 is built from 15 residues. V gave up 4 bases and J gave up 6 bases; unmatched junction bases: 9. CDR3 protein: CSAKFLAGGPQTQYF. CDR3 coding DNA: TGCAGTGCTAAGTTTCTAGCGGGGGGGCCGCAGACCCAGTACTTC.

This clonotype has a single count. The chain combines TRBV20-1 with TRBJ2-3; 7 nucleotides align to TRBD2. This CDR3 contains 13 residues. Germline lookup yields CDR1 DFQATT and CDR2 SNEGSKA (reference sequence). After removal of 8 bases from V and 1 base from J, the junction contained 6 bases not matched to a gene. CDR3 bases: TGCAGTCCGGGGGGAGCGGGCACAGATACGCAGTATTTT. Translating gives CSPGGAGTDTQYF.

The chain couples TRBV25-1 to TRBJ2-5, with a weak D call TRBD2 (7 bases). V was shortened by 5 bases and J by 4 bases, with 26 bases between the two germline ends. The CDR3 consists of 18 residues. Per the germline V gene, CDR1 is MGHDK and CDR2 is SYGVNS. As DNA, the CDR3 is TGTGCCAGCAGTCACAGGGTTCGGGGAGGGTCGGGCGGAGAGACCCAGTACTTC. This translates into CASSHRVRGGSGGETQYF.

This chain connects TRBV24-1 to TRBJ2-3; D perhaps matches TRBD2 (5 bases). V lost 1 base and J 0 bases, leaving 10 bases between the germline ends. CDR1 is KGHDR and CDR2 is SFDVKD in the germline V gene. This CDR3 spans 16 amino acids. CDR3 bases: TGTGCCACCAGTGATTTCCGAGGGCACAGCACAGATACGCAGTATTTT. It is translated as CATSDFRGHSTDTQYF.

The V gene is TRBV15, the J gene TRBJ1-5; D not certain. V was pared by 8 bases and J by 3 bases, with 11 bases between. Germline loops: CDR1 LNHNV, CDR2 YYDKDF (reference sequence). CDR3 length: 13 residues. The CDR3 sequence is CATQWRANQPQHF. In DNA form, the CDR3 reads TGTGCCACCCAGTGGAGGGCCAATCAGCCCCAGCATTTT.

The CDR3 reads CASSLNGANYGYTF. The DNA for the CDR3 is TGTGCCAGCAGCTTAAACGGTGCTAACTATGGCTACACCTTC. The V gene is TRBV7-8, the J gene TRBJ1-2; D unresolved. The length of the CDR3 is 14 residues. Germline CDR1 reads SGHVS; CDR2 reads FQNEAQ. The V end lost 2 bases, the J end lost 0 bases, and 7 bases lay between the germline ends. Combining the CDR3 with reference TRBV7-8 and TRBJ1-2 gives the whole variable domain GAGVSQSPRYKVAKRGQDVALRCDPISGHVSLFWYQQALGQGPEFLTYFQNEAQLDKSGLPSDRFFAERPEGSVSTLKIQRTQQEDSAVYLCASSLNGANYGYTFGSGTRLTVV.

The genes are TRBV7-3 and TRBJ2-7, with D perhaps being TRBD1 or TRBD2 (5 bases each). With 4 bases removed from V and 7 bases from J, the gap between germline ends came to 17 bases. This CDR3 has 14 residues. CDR1 is SGHTA, CDR2 FQGTGA, per germline. CDR3 coding DNA: TGTGCCAGCAGCTCGGACACCTTTCCGGGGGAGCAGTACTTC. Translating it yields CASSSDTFPGEQYF.

The V gene is TRBV15, the J gene TRBJ2-3; a weak D match, TRBD2 (7 bases). CDR1 is LNHNV and CDR2 is YYDKDF in the germline V gene (reference sequence). Between the trimmed V and J ends, which lost 9 bases and 0 bases, there was a span of 16 bases. The CDR3 extends over 15 amino acids. CDR3 DNA: TGTGCCACAGGTTATCGCGGGGGCAGCACAGATACGCAGTATTTT. This sequence encodes CATGYRGGSTDTQYF.

This clonotype showed up just once. The V and J genes are TRBV19 and TRBJ2-2; D is undetermined. Germline loops: CDR1 LNHDA, CDR2 SQIVND (reference sequence). V was shortened by 3 bases and J by 4 bases, with 3 bases between the two germline ends. CDR3 length: 12 residues. The CDR3 spells CASSIGTGELFF. For the CDR3, the DNA is TGTGCCAGTAGTATTGGCACCGGGGAGCTGTTTTTT.

The chain couples TRBV7-3 to TRBJ2-1; unclear D gene. Trimming left V 3 bases short and J 12 bases short, with 12 bases between. The germline CDR1 and CDR2 sequences are SGHTA and FQGTGA. The CDR3 extends over 12 amino acids. The DNA for the CDR3 is TGTGCCAGCAGCTTCTTATCTGGAGTGCAGTTCTTC. Protein product: CASSFLSGVQFF.

The CDR3 loop is CASAQGDTQYF. CDR3 nucleotide sequence: TGTGCCAGCGCCCAGGGAGATACGCAGTATTTT. The V and J genes are TRBV25-1 and TRBJ2-3; weak D call: TRBD1 (5 bases). This CDR3 comprises 11 residues. Trimming left V 8 bases short and J 5 bases short, with 8 bases between. CDR1 and CDR2 from the germline V gene are MGHDK and SYGVNS.

This chain joins TRBV20-1 and TRBJ1-6; no definite D call. The CDR3 is 14 residues long. Looked up from germline, CDR1 is DFQATT and CDR2 is SNEGSKA (reference sequence). The V gene lost 2 bases and the J gene lost 4 bases, with 9 bases spanning the gap. The CDR3 spells CSARSTGYNSPLHF. The CDR3 DNA sequence: TGCAGTGCTAGATCTACGGGGTATAATTCACCCCTCCACTTT.

The chain recombines TRBV5-1 with TRBJ1-1; D gene unclear. Germline values: CDR1 SGHRS, CDR2 YFSETQ. CDR3 length: 13 amino acids. V lost 4 bases and J 1 base, leaving 8 bases between the germline ends. The CDR3 DNA reads TGCGCCAGCAGCCCATACAAGAACACTGAAGCTTTCTTT. Its protein is CASSPYKNTEAFF. The full variable domain, in which reference TRBV5-1 and TRBJ1-1 provide the parts outside the CDR3, is KAGVTQTPRYLIKTRGQQVTLSCSPISGHRSVSWYQQTPGQGLQFLFEYFSETQRNKGNFPGRFSGRQFSNSRSEMNVSTLELGDSALYLCASSPYKNTEAFFGQGTRLTVV.

The chain uses TRBV20-1 and TRBJ2-7; 13 positions match TRBD2. CDR3 length: 14 amino acids. CDR1 and CDR2 from the germline V gene are DFQATT and SNEGSKA (reference sequence). The V gene end was trimmed by 6 bases and the J gene end by 5 bases; junction bases not matched to a gene: 7. The CDR3 region is CSATRTSGGNEQYF. The CDR3 DNA is TGCAGTGCAACTCGGACTAGCGGGGGTAACGAGCAGTACTTC.

The table lists this clonotype with a count of one. The J gene is TRBJ1-2, the V gene TRBV15, with D hard to call. The V end lost 5 bases, the J end lost 2 bases, and 6 bases lay between the germline ends. The length of the CDR3 is 12 residues. From germline, CDR1 is LNHNV and CDR2 YYDKDF (reference sequence). The DNA for the CDR3 is TGTGCCACCAGCTGGAAAAACTATGGCTACACCTTC. It is translated as CATSWKNYGYTF.

This clonotype appeared many times. The genes are TRBV20-1 and TRBJ2-1; 8 bases align to TRBD2. Germline trimming cut 2 bases from V and 4 bases from J; bases unmatched to any gene: 7. In germline, CDR1 is DFQATT, CDR2 SNEGSKA (reference sequence). The CDR3 runs 15 residues. The CDR3 sequence is CSARTPGGDYNEQFF. CDR3 in DNA: TGCAGTGCTAGAACACCGGGGGGGGATTACAATGAGCAGTTCTTC.

This clonotype was observed many times. This sequence joins TRBV7-9 and TRBJ1-1; 7 bases are shared with TRBD1. J was trimmed by 8 bases and V by 2 bases; bases with no gene match: 5. Germline V lookup: CDR1 SEHNR, CDR2 FQNEAQ (reference sequence). There are 13 residues in the CDR3. The CDR3 nucleotides are TGTGCCAGCAGCTTACCCGGGGGACAGGAAGCTTTCTTT. It codes for CASSLPGGQEAFF.

The V call is TRBV15, the J call TRBJ1-5; D is perhaps TRBD1 (6 bases). The CDR3 has 15 residues. CDR1 LNHNV and CDR2 YYDKDF come from the germline V gene (reference sequence). V lost 5 bases to trimming and J lost 5 bases, with 16 bases between them. The CDR3 reads CATSARRDTDQPQHF. In nucleotides, the CDR3 is TGTGCCACCAGCGCACGCCGGGACACCGATCAGCCCCAGCATTTT.

This clonotype was counted ten times or more. The genes are TRBV19 and TRBJ2-7; no reliable D call. CDR1 and CDR2 from the germline V gene are LNHDA and SQIVND (reference sequence). The CDR3 contains 14 residues. The V and J ends lost 5 bases and 0 bases respectively, with 11 bases between them. The CDR3 here is CASSPQSSSYEQYF. DNA for the CDR3: TGTGCCAGTAGTCCCCAGTCAAGCTCCTACGAGCAGTACTTC.

The chain employs TRBV19 and TRBJ1-6; D gene unclear. Germline-derived CDR1 and CDR2 are LNHDA and SQIVND (reference sequence). V gave up 1 base and J gave up 8 bases, with 6 bases separating them. The CDR3 consists of 13 residues. CDR3 in amino acids: CASSIGGDSPLHF. The CDR3 nucleotides are TGTGCCAGTAGTATAGGTGGGGATTCACCCCTCCACTTT.

At least ten counts were recorded for this clonotype. The V and J genes are TRBV7-9 and TRBJ2-7, with a possible D match to TRBD1 (5 bases). Germline CDR1 SEHNR, CDR2 FQNEAQ (reference sequence). V lost 3 bases, J lost 1 base, and 7 bases lay in between. The CDR3 contains 13 residues. CDR3 DNA sequence: TGTGCCAGCAGCTTGGCAGGGTCCTACGAGCAGTACTTC. Protein sequence: CASSLAGSYEQYF.